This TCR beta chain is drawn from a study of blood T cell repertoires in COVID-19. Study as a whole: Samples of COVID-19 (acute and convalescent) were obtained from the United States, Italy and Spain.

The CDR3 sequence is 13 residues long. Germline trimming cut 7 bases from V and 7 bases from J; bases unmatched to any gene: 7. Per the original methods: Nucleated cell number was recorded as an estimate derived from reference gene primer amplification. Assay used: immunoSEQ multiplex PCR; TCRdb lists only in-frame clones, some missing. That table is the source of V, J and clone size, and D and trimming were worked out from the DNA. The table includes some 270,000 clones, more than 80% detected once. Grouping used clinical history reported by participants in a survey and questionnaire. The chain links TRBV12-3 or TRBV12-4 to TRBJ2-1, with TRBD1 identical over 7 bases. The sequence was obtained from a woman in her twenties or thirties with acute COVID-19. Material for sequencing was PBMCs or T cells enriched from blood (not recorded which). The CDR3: CASTGQALNEQFF. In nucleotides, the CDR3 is TGTGCCAGCACCGGACAGGCCTTAAATGAGCAGTTCTTC.